Sequencing of this TCR beta chain was carried out in a study of blood T cell repertoires in COVID-19. Authors' analysis steps: Nucleated cell number was recorded as an estimate derived from reference gene primer amplification. Repertoires were generated with immunoSEQ multiplex PCR, while TCRdb's copy carries only in-frame clones and drops some. From that table come the V and J calls and clone size; the DNA was used to work out D and trimming. The data show fewer than 85,000 clones, 75% to 90% seen once. V gave up 0 bases and J gave up 8 bases, with 18 bases separating them. Germline V gene data show CDR1 as MNHEY and CDR2 as SMNVEV (reference sequence). The CDR3 spans 16 residues.

The V and J genes are TRBV27 and TRBJ2-3, with a possible D match to TRBD2 (6 bases). The TCR sequence derives from a man aged 45-65 years with active COVID-19. Sequenced input: peripheral blood. The CDR3 loop is CASSLSIEEGFRTQYF. The CDR3 region has the DNA TGTGCCAGCAGTTTATCTATTGAGGAGGGCTTTCGTACGCAGTATTTT.